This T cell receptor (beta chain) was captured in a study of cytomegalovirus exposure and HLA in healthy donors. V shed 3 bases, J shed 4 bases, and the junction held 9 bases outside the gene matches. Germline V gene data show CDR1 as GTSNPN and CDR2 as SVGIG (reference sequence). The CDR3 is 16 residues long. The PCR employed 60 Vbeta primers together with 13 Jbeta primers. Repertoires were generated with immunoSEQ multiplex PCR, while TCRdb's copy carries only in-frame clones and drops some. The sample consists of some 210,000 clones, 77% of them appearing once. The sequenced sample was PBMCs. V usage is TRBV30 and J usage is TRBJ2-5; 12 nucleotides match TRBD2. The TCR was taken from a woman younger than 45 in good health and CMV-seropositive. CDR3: CAWSLLAGGPGETQYF. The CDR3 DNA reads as TGTGCCTGGAGCCTCCTAGCGGGGGGGCCAGGAGAGACCCAGTACTTC.